Presented here are 12 T cell receptor beta chains from one specimen sequenced in a study of long-term antiretroviral therapy in people with HIV. Run at survey level, the immunoSEQ assay was version v3.0. Assay: immunoSEQ multiplex PCR; the TCRdb copy retains only in-frame clones and omits some. The table has roughly 36,000 clones, roughly 85% seen once. The sequenced sample was unsorted PBMCs, obtained 2.8 years before starting antiretroviral therapy. These receptor sequences come from a woman in her thirties with HIV.

This chain links TRBV7-3 with TRBJ2-1; 10 bases map to TRBD1. J gave up 2 bases and V 5 bases, and 3 bases lay outside the gene matches. Germline V CDR1 and CDR2: SGHTA, FQGTGA. This CDR3 has 15 amino acids. This CDR3 is CASSPTGGAYNEQFF. CDR3 DNA: TGTGCCAGCAGCCCGACAGGGGGCGCCTACAATGAGCAGTTCTTC.

The rearrangement joins TRBV27 to TRBJ1-1, with 9 bases identical to TRBD1. The CDR3 has 16 amino acids. The junction had 14 bases not matched to a gene; V was cut back by 8 bases and J by 4 bases. Germline assignment: CDR1 MNHEY and CDR2 SMNVEV (reference sequence). The CDR3 protein is CASSLTGGQGGTEAFF. The CDR3 bases are TGTGCCAGCTCCCTCACGGGGGGACAGGGCGGCACTGAAGCTTTCTTT.

This clone was found once. This chain connects TRBV25-1 to TRBJ2-7; 8 nucleotides line up with TRBD2. V was clipped by 3 bases and J by 0 bases; unmatched bases: 7. Germline CDR1 reads MGHDK; CDR2 reads SYGVNS. The CDR3 runs 16 residues. Written as DNA, the CDR3 is TGTGCCAGCAGTGATTTCGGTAGCGGGAACTCCTACGAGCAGTACTTC. It yields the protein CASSDFGSGNSYEQYF.

The gene calls are TRBV30 and TRBJ2-4; D is uncertain. Germline-derived CDR1 and CDR2 are GTSNPN and SVGIG (reference sequence). Trimming took off 0 bases at V and 9 bases at J, with 12 bases between the two ends. The CDR3 runs to 13 residues. Written as DNA, the CDR3 is TGTGCCTGGAGTGTGAGTGTCCCACGCATTCAGTACTTC. Amino acids: CAWSVSVPRIQYF.

The V gene is TRBV6-5, the J gene TRBJ2-5, with a possible D match to TRBD1 (5 bases). The germline gives CDR1 MNHEY, CDR2 SVGAGI. Deletions cut 6 bases from V and 5 bases from J, with 16 bases between. This CDR3 spans 14 amino acids. The CDR3 DNA reads as TGTGCCAGCAGGACATCAAGGGGAAGGGAGACCCAGTACTTC. Translated: CASRTSRGRETQYF.

The V call is TRBV4-1, the J call TRBJ1-1; D may be TRBD1 (6 bases). Trimming shortened V by 4 bases and J by 1 base, and 19 bases separated the two germline ends. The CDR3 contains 17 residues. Germline assignment: CDR1 MGHRA and CDR2 YSYEKL. CDR3 residues: CASSPRDNVRGNTEAFF. The CDR3 nucleotides are TGCGCCAGCAGCCCTCGGGACAACGTACGGGGGAACACTGAAGCTTTCTTT.

The CDR3 DNA sequence: TGTGCCAGCAGCTTGATGGGACGGTCTAATGAAAAACTGTTTTTT. Protein sequence: CASSLMGRSNEKLFF. The chain links TRBV5-5 to TRBJ1-4; D is possibly TRBD1 (5 bases). Trimming pared 1 base from V and 3 bases from J, leaving 10 bases between. CDR1 and CDR2 (germline): SGHKS, YYEKEE (reference sequence). The CDR3 length is 15 residues.

This chain links TRBV29-1 with TRBJ1-3; D gene ambiguous. With 0 bases removed from V and 8 bases from J, the gap between germline ends came to 14 bases. Germline CDR1 reads SQVTM; CDR2 reads ANQGSEA. CDR3 length: 14 amino acids. The CDR3 nucleotides are TGCAGCGTTGAAGAGCGGGCTCGGGTTGACACCATATATTTT. Translating it yields CSVEERARVDTIYF.

The rearrangement links TRBV30 to TRBJ2-3, with D perhaps matching TRBD1 or TRBD2 (5 bases each). CDR3 size: 13 residues. Germline lookup yields CDR1 GTSNPN and CDR2 SVGIG (reference sequence). V was shortened by 1 base and J by 5 bases, with 10 bases between the two germline ends. CDR3 sequence: CAWSAGAIDTQYF. For the CDR3, the DNA is TGTGCCTGGAGTGCCGGGGCCATAGATACGCAGTATTTT.

The chain employs TRBV27 and TRBJ1-2; D gene uncertain. V was clipped by 2 bases and J by 1 base, with 8 bases between them. The length of the CDR3 is 14 residues. CDR1 MNHEY and CDR2 SMNVEV come from the germline V gene (reference sequence). The CDR3 bases are TGTGCCAGCAGTTTAAATGCCGGTAACTATGGCTACACCTTC. This codes for CASSLNAGNYGYTF.

This clone was counted a single time. The chain links TRBV27 to TRBJ2-7, with no clear D. Germline V CDR1 and CDR2: MNHEY, SMNVEV (reference sequence). The V end was cut by 5 bases, the J end by 4 bases, with 6 bases between. The CDR3 has 11 residues. The CDR3 reads CASSVGYEQYF. CDR3 DNA sequence: TGTGCCAGCAGTGTAGGATACGAGCAGTACTTC.

The V call is TRBV18, the J call TRBJ2-2; D may be TRBD1 (6 bases). This CDR3 comprises 15 residues. Trimming took 3 bases from V and 4 from J, leaving 12 bases between them. Germline assignment: CDR1 KGHSH and CDR2 LQKENI. Here the CDR3 DNA reads TGTGCCAGCTCACCCCTGGCAGGGGTCACCGGGGAGCTGTTTTTT. Encoded protein: CASSPLAGVTGELFF.